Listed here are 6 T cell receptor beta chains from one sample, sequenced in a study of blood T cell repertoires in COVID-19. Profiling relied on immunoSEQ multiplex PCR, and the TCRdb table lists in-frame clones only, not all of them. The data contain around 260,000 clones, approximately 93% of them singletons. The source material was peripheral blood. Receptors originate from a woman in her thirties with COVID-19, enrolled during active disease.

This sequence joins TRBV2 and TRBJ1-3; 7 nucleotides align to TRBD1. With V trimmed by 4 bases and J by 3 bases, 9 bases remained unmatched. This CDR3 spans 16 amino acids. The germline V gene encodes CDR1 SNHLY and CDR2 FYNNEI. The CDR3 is CASSVWSGGGGNTIYF. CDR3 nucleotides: TGTGCCAGCAGTGTCTGGTCAGGGGGTGGTGGAAACACCATATATTTT.

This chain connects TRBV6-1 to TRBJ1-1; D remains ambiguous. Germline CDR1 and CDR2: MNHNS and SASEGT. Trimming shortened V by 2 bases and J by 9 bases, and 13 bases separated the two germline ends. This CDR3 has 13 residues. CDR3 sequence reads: CASSETEVPKAFF. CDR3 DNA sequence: TGTGCCAGCAGTGAAACGGAGGTACCTAAAGCTTTCTTT.

The CDR3 DNA follows: TGTGCCAGCAGCCAACAAACTAGCCCCACAGATACGCAGTATTTT. This sequence encodes CASSQQTSPTDTQYF. The chain is built from TRBV3-1 (or the pseudogene TRBV3-2) and TRBJ2-3; weak D call: TRBD2 (6 bases). The CDR3 length is 15 residues. Trimming left V 2 bases short and J 2 bases short, with 11 bases between. Germline V gene data show CDR1 as LGHDT and CDR2 as YNNKEL (reference sequence).

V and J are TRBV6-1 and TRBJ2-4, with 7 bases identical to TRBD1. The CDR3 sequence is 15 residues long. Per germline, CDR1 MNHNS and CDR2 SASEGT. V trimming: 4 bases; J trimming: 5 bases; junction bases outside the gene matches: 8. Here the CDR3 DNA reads TGTGCCAGCAGTGGACAAACAGGGGATCAAAACATTCAGTACTTC. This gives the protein CASSGQTGDQNIQYF.

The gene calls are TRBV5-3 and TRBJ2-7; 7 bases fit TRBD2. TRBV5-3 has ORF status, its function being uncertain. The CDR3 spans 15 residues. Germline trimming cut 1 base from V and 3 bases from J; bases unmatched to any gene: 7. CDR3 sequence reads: CARSLSWREFYEQYF. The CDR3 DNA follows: TGTGCCAGAAGCTTGTCCTGGCGGGAGTTCTACGAGCAGTACTTC.

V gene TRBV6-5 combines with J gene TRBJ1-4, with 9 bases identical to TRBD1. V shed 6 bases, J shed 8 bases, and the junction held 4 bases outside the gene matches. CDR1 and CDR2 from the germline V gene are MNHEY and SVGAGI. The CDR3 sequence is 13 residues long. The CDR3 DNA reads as TGTGCCAGCAGGAGGACAGGGGCAGAAAAACTGTTTTTT. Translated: CASRRTGAEKLFF.